This T cell receptor (beta chain) appears in the sequencing data of a study of T-cell memory formation after mild COVID-19. TCRdb independently ran MiXCR on the 5' RACE reads; one entry per CDR3 protein. The sample lists around 530,000 distinct CDR3 sequences, roughly 22% occurring once. This clonotype has a handful of counts. Its antigen remains unknown. Findings of the study overall: For contracting clones, CD4+ ones sat mainly in CM and EM, CD8+ in EMRA. Nothing confirmed that second-wave clones peaking on day 37 were specific for SARS-CoV-2.

The length of the CDR3 is 18 residues. V was trimmed by 0 bases and J by 0 bases, leaving 16 bases between them. Sequenced material: PBMCs or a T cell subset sorted from them (not recorded which). The chain has TRBV23-1 and TRBJ2-3; tentatively, D is TRBD1 (6 bases). TRBV23-1 is an ORF for which the function is uncertain. The receptor was isolated from an adult woman who had mild COVID-19 (a few samples of this study predate the infection). Cell type and time point are not known. The CDR3: CASSQSRFGQNSTDTQYF. CDR3 DNA: TGCGCCAGCAGTCAATCCCGCTTTGGACAGAATAGCACAGATACGCAGTATTTT.